This TCR beta chain was identified during a study of long-term antiretroviral therapy in people with HIV. General study findings and limits: Pre-ART-expanded clones dominated the repertoire at all time points. ART adherence, viral resistance and therapy changes were undocumented.

The CDR3 length is 13 residues. The germline V and J ends were trimmed by 3 bases and 3 bases, with 11 bases remaining between them. The germline V gene encodes CDR1 SQVTM and CDR2 ANQGSEA. Comment on this clone: Its matching antigen is unknown.

At survey level, the immunoSEQ assay was run in its v3.0 version. Method: immunoSEQ multiplex PCR; TCRdb's copy keeps in-frame clones and lacks some. The sample holds 9,500 to 15,000 clones, roughly 80% seen once. The chain uses TRBV29-1 and TRBJ1-2; tentatively, D is TRBD1 (5 bases). The clonotype was recovered from a man aged 45-65 years with HIV. Material: unsorted PBMCs, obtained 8 to 8.5 years after starting antiretroviral therapy. The CDR3 coding sequence is TGCAGCGTTGAGAGGGGTGCCTACTATGGCTACACCTTC. Residues: CSVERGAYYGYTF.